This T cell receptor (beta chain) emerged from a study of spatial heterogeneity in lung cancer (dated by TCRdb to between 2019 and 2020). Notes on the research overall: Beta-chain transcripts were consistently detected in greater numbers than alpha-chain transcripts, which likely reflects a higher abundance of beta-chain transcripts. In the raw uncorrected reads, each unique combination of TCR and UMI appeared on average more than ten times. In non-small cell lung cancer, the study made a quantitative comparison of TCR alpha and beta repertoires among multiple tumor regions, matched nontumor lung and blood. TCR repertoire features were related to nonsynonymous mutation counts determined by whole-exome sequencing of tumor tissue. At surgery, both alpha and beta chains were TCR-sequenced in approximately 210 tumor regions, approximately 64 matched nontumor lung samples and 56 PBMC samples.

This clonotype has at least ten counts. No antigen is known for it. It has no much larger one-base neighbor in the sample; base qualities were not kept. Counted from cysteine to phenylalanine, this CDR3 has 11 amino acids. The sequence is cut down to CDR3 DNA, 33 bases in frame from base 1. CDR1 and CDR2 (MNHEY, SVGEGT) derive from the germline V gene. Deletion took 8 bases off V and 7 bases off J, with a span of 11 bases between the germline ends. The investigation overall reported the following: Confirming at a functional level the hypothesis that regional TCRs recognize regional mutations was considered to require additional single-cell paired TCR alpha and beta sequencing. Ubiquitous expanded tumor TCRs showed up in blood more often at tumor resection than at routine follow-up.

The time point label for this specimen denotes: sample taken at primary tumor resection. Whole RNA extracted from tumor and nontumor lung tissue, or from cryopreserved PBMC samples, was used for TCR sequencing without cell sorting. Donors were 70 or so patients with early-stage, untreated non-small cell lung cancer from the lung TRACERx cohort. Only patients for whom sufficient RNA was available from at least two tumor regions were selected for TCR sequencing. The method was 5' RACE. Instrument used: NextSeq 500. In the TCR library protocol, a unique molecular identifier was attached to each TCR cDNA molecule so that PCR and sequencing errors could be corrected. In the authors' own workflow: TCR identification, UMI-based error correction and CDR3 extraction were performed with Decombinator tools. TCRs above a frequency of 2 per 1,000, corresponding to the top 1% of the tumor frequency distribution, were defined as expanded. Rényi diversity was computed with the R vegan package after subsampling each repertoire 100 times to 5,000 TCRs. CDR3 similarity networks were constructed using string-kernel similarity of amino acid triplets, with links drawn between CDR3s whose pairwise similarity was above 0.82. In-frame beta chains were kept once TCRdb had trimmed the public reads at Q25 with fastp and called clones with MiXCR. CDR3 protein duplicates are merged, each entry listing the most common genes and DNA. The V and J calls, along with clone size, are taken from TCRdb and not from the paper's own processing. For this sample there are roughly 10,000 distinct CDR3 sequences; about 5% appear just once. Jointly, the top ten make up over 20% of the sample.

The TCR was taken from a male donor with early-stage non-small cell lung cancer. The sample was PBMCs, taken at surgery. The chain is encoded by TRBV6-2 or TRBV6-3 joined to TRBJ1-1; the D gene is perhaps TRBD1, from 6 matching bases. The CDR3 protein sequence reads: CASGARGEAFF. The nucleotide sequence is given as TGTGCCAGCGGGGCCAGGGGTGAAGCTTTCTTT.